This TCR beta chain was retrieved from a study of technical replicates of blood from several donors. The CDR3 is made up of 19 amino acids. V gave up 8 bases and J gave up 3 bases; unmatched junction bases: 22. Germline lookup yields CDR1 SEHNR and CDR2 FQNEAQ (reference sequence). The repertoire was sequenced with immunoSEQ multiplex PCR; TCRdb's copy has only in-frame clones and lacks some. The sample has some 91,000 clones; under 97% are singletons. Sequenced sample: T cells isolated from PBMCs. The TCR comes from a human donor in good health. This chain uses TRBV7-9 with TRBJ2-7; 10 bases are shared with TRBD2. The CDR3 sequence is CASRGPLGLAGEVGYEQYF. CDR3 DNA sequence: TGTGCCAGCCGGGGTCCCTTAGGGCTAGCGGGAGAGGTAGGCTACGAGCAGTACTTC.